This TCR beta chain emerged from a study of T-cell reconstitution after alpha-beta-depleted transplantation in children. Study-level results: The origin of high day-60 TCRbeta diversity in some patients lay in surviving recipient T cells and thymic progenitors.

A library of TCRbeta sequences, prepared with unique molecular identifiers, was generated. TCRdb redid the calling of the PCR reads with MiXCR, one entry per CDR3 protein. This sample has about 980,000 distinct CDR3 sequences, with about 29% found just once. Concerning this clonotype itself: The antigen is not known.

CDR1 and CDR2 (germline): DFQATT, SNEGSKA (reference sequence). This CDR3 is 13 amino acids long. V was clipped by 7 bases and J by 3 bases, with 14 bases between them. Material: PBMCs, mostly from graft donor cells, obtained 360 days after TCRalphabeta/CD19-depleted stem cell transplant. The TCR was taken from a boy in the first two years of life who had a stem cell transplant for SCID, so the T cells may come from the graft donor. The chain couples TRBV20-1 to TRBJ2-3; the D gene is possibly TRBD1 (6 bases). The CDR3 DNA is TGCAGTGTGGCTGGGGGCCGGACAGATACGCAGTATTTT. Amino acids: CSVAGGRTDTQYF.